This TCR beta chain was observed in a study of control samples from healthy donors and cancer patients (dated by TCRdb to about 2020). Preparation of the library involved the immunoSEQ multiplex PCR assay. Entries here come from immuneACCESS through TCRdb and include only in-frame sequences with V and J called. Some clones fail to appear in such tables; in the studies checked, an unresolved V gene covers under half of the shortfall, and the cause of the remainder is unknown. This sample gives about 93,000 clones in total; about nine tenths of them show up just once. The ten biggest clones cover roughly 14% of the sample. The germline V and J ends show losses of 4 bases and 3 bases respectively, and no gene match explains 3 bases of the junction. CDR1 and CDR2 are read off the germline V gene as SGHRS and YFSETQ. There are 14 amino acids in the CDR3, from cysteine to phenylalanine inclusive. Only CDR3 DNA remains: 42 bases, in frame from the first base.

Details on this clone: No cognate antigen has been identified for it. The record has no base qualities; no much larger clone is one base away.

Material: blood. The source of this sequence is a woman in her 70s in good health. The chain is encoded by TRBV5-1 joined to TRBJ2-7, with TRBD1 matching 11 junction bases. The CDR3 has the sequence CASSRTGGLYEQYF. At the DNA level, the sequence is TGCGCCAGCAGCCGGACAGGGGGCCTCTACGAGCAGTACTTC.